The rows below give T cell receptor beta chains drawn from one sample of a study of regulatory T cells in long-lasting Graves disease. TCRdb processed the multiplex PCR reads anew with MiXCR; each CDR3 protein has one entry. The sample has hundreds of thousands of distinct CDR3 sequences; roughly 16% are singletons. The sample was also linked to a second study, of T cells in Graves' hyperthyroidism and ophthalmopathy.

The sequences come from peripheral blood mononuclear cells (PBMCs), collected at new diagnosis, from a patient treated with antithyroid drugs. Receptors originate from a middle-aged woman with Graves disease. Both conserved end residues are part of each CDR3. D genes are given only for firm matches. Some rows have no size entry. The others give once, few or many, or a class for an expanded clone.

j_gene: TRBJ2-3
v_gene: TRBV11-3
d_gene: NA
abundance: many
CDR3aa: CASSLGAHTDTQYF
CDR3nt: TGTGCCAGCAGCTTAGGGGCCCACACAGATACGCAGTATTTT

j_gene: TRBJ2-1
v_gene: TRBV7-3
d_gene: NA
abundance: many
CDR3aa: CASSFDRGHEQFF
CDR3nt: TGTGCCAGCAGCTTCGACCGCGGCCATGAGCAGTTCTTC

j_gene: TRBJ1-5
v_gene: TRBV30
d_gene: NA
abundance: NA
CDR3aa: CAWAAGKQPQHF
CDR3nt: TGTGCCTGGGCAGCCGGGAAGCAGCCCCAGCATTTT

j_gene: TRBJ2-7
v_gene: TRBV5-5
d_gene: TRBD1
abundance: many
CDR3aa: CASSFPNRGPYEQYF
CDR3nt: TGTGCCAGCAGCTTCCCCAACAGGGGGCCATACGAGCAGTACTTC

j_gene: TRBJ1-2
v_gene: TRBV2
d_gene: TRBD1
abundance: many
CDR3aa: CASSDWFTGQRIYGYTF
CDR3nt: TGTGCCAGCAGTGATTGGTTCACGGGACAGAGGATCTATGGCTACACCTTC

j_gene: TRBJ2-7
v_gene: TRBV20-1
d_gene: TRBD2
abundance: NA
CDR3aa: CSAQRLAGYEQYF
CDR3nt: TGCAGTGCCCAAAGACTAGCGGGATACGAGCAGTACTTC

j_gene: TRBJ2-2
v_gene: TRBV7-3
d_gene: TRBD1
abundance: few
CDR3aa: CASSAQGTGLAGELFF
CDR3nt: TGTGCCAGCAGCGCCCAAGGGACAGGGCTTGCCGGGGAGCTGTTTTTT

j_gene: TRBJ1-1
v_gene: TRBV6-1
d_gene: NA
abundance: few
CDR3aa: CAGGQGEMHTEAFF
CDR3nt: TGTGCCGGGGGGCAGGGAGAGATGCACACTGAAGCTTTCTTT

j_gene: TRBJ1-1
v_gene: TRBV2
d_gene: TRBD1
abundance: few
CDR3aa: CASRILTGGISFF
CDR3nt: TGTGCCAGCAGGATACTGACAGGGGGCATTTCATTCTTT

j_gene: TRBJ2-1
v_gene: TRBV4-1
d_gene: NA
abundance: many
CDR3aa: CASSTQGVHNEQFF
CDR3nt: TGCGCCAGCAGCACACAGGGTGTCCACAATGAGCAGTTCTTC

j_gene: TRBJ2-1
v_gene: TRBV11-2
d_gene: NA
abundance: many
CDR3aa: CASSLEPGTDYNEQFF
CDR3nt: TGTGCCAGCAGCTTAGAACCTGGGACGGATTACAATGAGCAGTTCTTC

j_gene: TRBJ1-1
v_gene: TRBV9
d_gene: NA
abundance: many
CDR3aa: CASSVGASGYTEAFF
CDR3nt: TGTGCCAGCAGCGTAGGGGCATCGGGGTATACTGAAGCTTTCTTT

j_gene: TRBJ2-2
v_gene: TRBV13
d_gene: NA
abundance: many
CDR3aa: CASSPPRNTGELFF
CDR3nt: TGTGCCAGCAGCCCCCCCAGAAACACCGGGGAGCTGTTTTTT

j_gene: TRBJ2-7
v_gene: TRBV20-1
d_gene: NA
abundance: many
CDR3aa: CSARAGGLFEQYF
CDR3nt: TGCAGTGCTAGAGCCGGGGGTCTGTTCGAGCAGTACTTC

j_gene: TRBJ1-3
v_gene: TRBV10-2
d_gene: TRBD1
abundance: few
CDR3aa: CASSREQGAAFSGNTIYF
CDR3nt: TGCGCCAGCAGCAGAGAACAGGGGGCCGCCTTCTCTGGAAACACCATATATTTT

j_gene: TRBJ1-5
v_gene: TRBV20-1
d_gene: NA
abundance: few
CDR3aa: CSARDSGVGNQPQHF
CDR3nt: TGCAGTGCTAGAGATTCCGGGGTTGGCAATCAGCCCCAGCATTTT

j_gene: TRBJ2-3
v_gene: TRBV20-1
d_gene: TRBD2
abundance: many
CDR3aa: CSAPTGTSRQDTQYF
CDR3nt: TGCAGTGCACCAACCGGGACTAGCAGACAGGATACGCAGTATTTT

j_gene: TRBJ2-5
v_gene: TRBV7-6
d_gene: TRBD2
abundance: NA
CDR3aa: CASRGAGGAETQYF
CDR3nt: TGTGCCAGCAGGGGAGCGGGGGGTGCGGAGACCCAGTACTTC

j_gene: TRBJ1-5
v_gene: TRBV18
d_gene: TRBD1
abundance: NA
CDR3aa: CASPPDRNQPQHF
CDR3nt: TGTGCCAGCCCTCCGGACAGGAATCAGCCCCAGCATTTT

j_gene: TRBJ2-2
v_gene: TRBV12-3/TRBV12-4
d_gene: NA
abundance: many
CDR3aa: CASSLALSGTGELFF
CDR3nt: TGTGCCAGCAGTTTAGCCCTTAGCGGCACCGGGGAGCTGTTTTTT

j_gene: TRBJ2-7
v_gene: TRBV6-1
d_gene: TRBD2
abundance: NA
CDR3aa: CASTTSGGPSYEQYF
CDR3nt: TGTGCCAGCACCACATCGGGGGGGCCCTCCTACGAGCAGTACTTC

j_gene: TRBJ2-5
v_gene: TRBV6-2/TRBV6-3
d_gene: NA
abundance: NA
CDR3aa: CASSYGDSDQETQYF
CDR3nt: TGTGCCAGCAGTTACGGGGACTCTGACCAAGAGACCCAGTACTTC

j_gene: TRBJ2-5
v_gene: TRBV6-1
d_gene: TRBD2
abundance: many
CDR3aa: CASSTPRGGEETQYF
CDR3nt: TGTGCCAGCAGCACGCCTCGGGGGGGCGAAGAGACCCAGTACTTC

j_gene: TRBJ2-1
v_gene: TRBV12-3/TRBV12-4
d_gene: TRBD2
abundance: many
CDR3aa: CASSLGVGSGETNEQFF
CDR3nt: TGTGCCAGCAGTTTAGGCGTTGGTAGCGGGGAGACAAATGAGCAGTTCTTC

j_gene: TRBJ2-3
v_gene: TRBV3-1
d_gene: NA
abundance: many
CDR3aa: CASSQDFSGTTQYF
CDR3nt: TGTGCCAGCAGCCAAGACTTTTCCGGGACTACGCAGTATTTT

j_gene: TRBJ1-5
v_gene: TRBV19
d_gene: TRBD1
abundance: NA
CDR3aa: CASSSPTGTEVLSNQPQHF
CDR3nt: TGTGCCAGTAGTAGCCCTACCGGGACAGAAGTCCTTAGCAATCAGCCCCAGCATTTT

j_gene: TRBJ2-7
v_gene: TRBV11-3
d_gene: TRBD1
abundance: NA
CDR3aa: CASSSRPSGGEQYF
CDR3nt: TGTGCCAGCAGCTCGAGGCCTTCAGGGGGCGAGCAGTACTTC

j_gene: TRBJ2-5
v_gene: TRBV6-2/TRBV6-3
d_gene: TRBD2
abundance: NA
CDR3aa: CASSRTSGGWVETQYF
CDR3nt: TGTGCCAGCAGCCGGACTAGCGGGGGATGGGTGGAGACCCAGTACTTC

j_gene: TRBJ2-5
v_gene: TRBV18
d_gene: NA
abundance: NA
CDR3aa: CASSPPMGGLETQYF
CDR3nt: TGTGCCAGCTCACCACCGATGGGGGGCCTGGAGACCCAGTACTTC

j_gene: TRBJ2-1
v_gene: TRBV11-3
d_gene: TRBD1
abundance: many
CDR3aa: CASSLGDRGPESYNEQFF
CDR3nt: TGTGCCAGCAGCTTAGGAGACAGGGGCCCAGAGTCCTACAATGAGCAGTTCTTC

j_gene: TRBJ2-2
v_gene: TRBV18
d_gene: NA
abundance: few
CDR3aa: CASSPSSSATTGELFF
CDR3nt: TGTGCCAGCTCACCGTCGTCTAGCGCCACCACCGGGGAGCTGTTTTTT

j_gene: TRBJ2-7
v_gene: TRBV4-1
d_gene: NA
abundance: few
CDR3aa: CASSQVYQDSYEQYF
CDR3nt: TGCGCCAGCAGCCAAGTCTACCAGGATTCCTACGAGCAGTACTTC

j_gene: TRBJ2-5
v_gene: TRBV27
d_gene: TRBD2
abundance: few
CDR3aa: CASSLIRTSGGYRETQYF
CDR3nt: TGTGCCAGCAGTTTAATTCGGACTAGCGGGGGTTACCGGGAGACCCAGTACTTC

j_gene: TRBJ1-1
v_gene: TRBV6-1
d_gene: NA
abundance: many
CDR3aa: CASRPRLTEAFF
CDR3nt: TGTGCCAGCAGGCCAAGGTTGACTGAAGCTTTCTTT

j_gene: TRBJ1-2
v_gene: TRBV3-1
d_gene: NA
abundance: many
CDR3aa: CASSQVPAMGSYGYTF
CDR3nt: TGTGCCAGCAGCCAAGTCCCTGCGATGGGGTCCTATGGCTACACCTTC

j_gene: TRBJ1-5
v_gene: TRBV5-4
d_gene: NA
abundance: NA
CDR3aa: CASSLSGPHGTISNQPQHF
CDR3nt: TGTGCCAGCAGCTTATCAGGACCGCATGGAACCATTAGCAATCAGCCCCAGCATTTT

j_gene: TRBJ1-5
v_gene: TRBV28
d_gene: NA
abundance: NA
CDR3aa: CASSVGAALSPQHF
CDR3nt: TGTGCCTCCAGCGTGGGGGCGGCCCTCAGCCCCCAGCATTTT

j_gene: TRBJ2-1
v_gene: TRBV20-1
d_gene: TRBD1
abundance: few
CDR3aa: CSARLTGGKYNEQFF
CDR3nt: TGCAGTGCCCGACTGACAGGGGGCAAGTACAATGAGCAGTTCTTC

j_gene: TRBJ1-1
v_gene: TRBV11-2
d_gene: NA
abundance: many
CDR3aa: CASSLGPLEAFF
CDR3nt: TGTGCCAGCAGCCTTGGACCGCTTGAAGCTTTCTTT

j_gene: TRBJ2-3
v_gene: TRBV4-1
d_gene: NA
abundance: NA
CDR3aa: CASSQALTADTQYF
CDR3nt: TGCGCCAGCAGCCAAGCCCTGACAGCAGATACGCAGTATTTT

j_gene: TRBJ2-3
v_gene: TRBV7-2
d_gene: TRBD2
abundance: few
CDR3aa: CASSFAGEDTQYF
CDR3nt: TGTGCCAGCAGCTTCGCGGGGGAGGATACGCAGTATTTT

j_gene: TRBJ2-1
v_gene: TRBV9
d_gene: TRBD2
abundance: NA
CDR3aa: CASSVGSSGGHNEQFF
CDR3nt: TGTGCCAGCAGCGTAGGGAGTAGCGGGGGCCACAATGAGCAGTTCTTC

j_gene: TRBJ2-1
v_gene: TRBV19
d_gene: TRBD2
abundance: once
CDR3aa: CASSIIAGGVYEQFF
CDR3nt: TGTGCCAGTAGTATAATAGCGGGGGGCGTCTATGAGCAGTTCTTC

j_gene: TRBJ2-7
v_gene: TRBV3-1
d_gene: NA
abundance: NA
CDR3aa: CASSQLESVGRTYEQYF
CDR3nt: TGTGCCAGCAGCCAGCTCGAAAGTGTGGGGAGGACCTACGAGCAGTACTTC

j_gene: TRBJ1-5
v_gene: TRBV19
d_gene: NA
abundance: NA
CDR3aa: CASSNRVWGQPQHF
CDR3nt: TGTGCCAGTAGTAACAGGGTCTGGGGTCAGCCCCAGCATTTT